This paragraph covers one T cell receptor beta chain sequence. Its antigen is unidentified. The CDR3 regions of TCR beta were amplified from RNA transcripts. The HTBI set primed first-round TCR CDR3 RT-PCR. Via MiXCR, TCRdb re-called the multiplex PCR reads, giving one row per CDR3 protein. This sample has under 600,000 distinct CDR3 sequences, with 15% to 20% found just once. The data are from a study of T cells in Graves' hyperthyroidism and ophthalmopathy. The wider study: Peripheral blood samples were taken at initial diagnosis, prior to any treatment. General study points: Ophthalmopathy prediction by the model preceded onset by a median approximately six months. Appearing also in blood were most of the thyroid clonotypes expanded above 0.001.

What was sequenced was blood. This receptor was taken from a woman in her thirties or forties with Graves' ophthalmopathy.

The CDR3 DNA reads TGCGCCAGCAGCCAAGTGGGCAGGGGGCCGAACACTGAAGCTTTCTTT. As protein: CASSQVGRGPNTEAFF. The rearrangement joins TRBV4-1 to TRBJ1-1, with TRBD1 matching over 8 bases. The CDR3 sequence is 16 residues long. Trimming took 1 base from V and 1 from J; bases not matched to a gene: 5. Germline V CDR1 and CDR2: MGHRA, YSYEKL.